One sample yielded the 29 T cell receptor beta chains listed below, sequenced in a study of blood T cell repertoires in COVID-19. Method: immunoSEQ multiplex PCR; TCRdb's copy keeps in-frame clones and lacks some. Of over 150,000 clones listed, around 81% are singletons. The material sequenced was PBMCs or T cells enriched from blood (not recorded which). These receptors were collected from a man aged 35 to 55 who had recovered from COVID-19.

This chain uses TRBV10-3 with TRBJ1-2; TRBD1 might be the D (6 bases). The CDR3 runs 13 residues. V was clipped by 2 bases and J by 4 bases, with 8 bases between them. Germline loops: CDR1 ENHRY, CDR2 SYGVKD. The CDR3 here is CAISERTAYGYTF. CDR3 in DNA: TGTGCCATCAGTGAGAGGACAGCCTATGGCTACACCTTC.

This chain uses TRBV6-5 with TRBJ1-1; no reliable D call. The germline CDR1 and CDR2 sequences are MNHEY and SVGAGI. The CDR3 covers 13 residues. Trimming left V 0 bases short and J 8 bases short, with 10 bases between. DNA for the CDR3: TGTGCCAGCAGTTACTCGAGGGCCCTGGAAGCTTTCTTT. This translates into CASSYSRALEAFF.

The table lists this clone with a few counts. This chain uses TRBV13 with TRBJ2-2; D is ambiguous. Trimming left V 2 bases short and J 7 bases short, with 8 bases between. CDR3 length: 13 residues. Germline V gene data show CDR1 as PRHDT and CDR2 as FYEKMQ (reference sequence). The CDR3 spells CASSLSSGGELFF. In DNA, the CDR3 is TGTGCCAGCAGCTTAAGTTCAGGCGGGGAGCTGTTTTTT.

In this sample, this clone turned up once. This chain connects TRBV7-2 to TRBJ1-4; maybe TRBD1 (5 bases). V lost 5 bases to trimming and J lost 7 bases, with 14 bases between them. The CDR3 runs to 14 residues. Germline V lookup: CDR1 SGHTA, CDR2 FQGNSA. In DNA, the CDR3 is TGTGCCAGCAGCCCAAGGGGATGGGGTGAAAAACTGTTTTTT. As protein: CASSPRGWGEKLFF.

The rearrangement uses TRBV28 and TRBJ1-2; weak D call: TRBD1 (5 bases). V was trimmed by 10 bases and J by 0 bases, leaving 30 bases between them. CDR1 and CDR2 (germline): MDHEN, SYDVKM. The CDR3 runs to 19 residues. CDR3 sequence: CAIIPSSPSGTKANYGYTF. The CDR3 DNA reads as TGTGCCATCATACCCTCGAGTCCCTCCGGGACTAAAGCTAACTATGGCTACACCTTC.

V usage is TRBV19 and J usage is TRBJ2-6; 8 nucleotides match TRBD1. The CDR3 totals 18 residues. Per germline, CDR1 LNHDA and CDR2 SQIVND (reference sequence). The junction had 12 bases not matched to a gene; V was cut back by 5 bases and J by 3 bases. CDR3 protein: CASSQEDRGRDGANVLTF. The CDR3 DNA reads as TGTGCCAGTAGTCAAGAAGACAGGGGAAGGGATGGGGCCAACGTCCTGACTTTC.

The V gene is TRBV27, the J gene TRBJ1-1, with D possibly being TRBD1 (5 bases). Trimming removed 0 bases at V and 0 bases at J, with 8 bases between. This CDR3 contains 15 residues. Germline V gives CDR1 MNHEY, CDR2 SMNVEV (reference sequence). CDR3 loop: CASSLSGLMNTEAFF. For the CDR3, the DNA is TGTGCCAGCAGTTTATCGGGACTCATGAACACTGAAGCTTTCTTT.

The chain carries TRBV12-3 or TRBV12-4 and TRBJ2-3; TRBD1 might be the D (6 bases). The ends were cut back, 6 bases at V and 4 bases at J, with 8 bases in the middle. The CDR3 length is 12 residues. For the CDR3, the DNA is TGTGCCAGCAGAAAGGGGGCAGATACGCAGTATTTT. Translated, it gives CASRKGADTQYF.

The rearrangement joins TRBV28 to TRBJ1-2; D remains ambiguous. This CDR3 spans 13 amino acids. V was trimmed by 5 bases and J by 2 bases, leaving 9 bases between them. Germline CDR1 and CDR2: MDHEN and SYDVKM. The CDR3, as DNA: TGTGCCAGCAGTCTACAGCCCAACTATGGCTACACCTTC. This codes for CASSLQPNYGYTF.

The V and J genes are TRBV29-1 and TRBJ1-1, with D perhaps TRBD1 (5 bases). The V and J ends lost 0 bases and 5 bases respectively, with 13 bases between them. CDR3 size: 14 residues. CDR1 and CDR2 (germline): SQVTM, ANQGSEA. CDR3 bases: TGCAGCGTTGAAGAAAGGGGTATGGGTACTGAAGCTTTCTTT. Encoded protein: CSVEERGMGTEAFF.

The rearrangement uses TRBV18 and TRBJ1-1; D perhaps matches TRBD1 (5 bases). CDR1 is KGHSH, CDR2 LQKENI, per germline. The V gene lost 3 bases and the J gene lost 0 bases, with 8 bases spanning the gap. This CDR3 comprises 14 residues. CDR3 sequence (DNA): TGTGCCAGCTCACCGCCAGGGATGAACACTGAAGCTTTCTTT. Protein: CASSPPGMNTEAFF. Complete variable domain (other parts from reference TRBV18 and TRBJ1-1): NAGVMQNPRHLVRRRGQEARLRCSPMKGHSHVYWYRQLPEEGLKFMVYLQKENIIDESGMPKERFSAEFPKEGPSILRIQQVVRGDSAAYFCASSPPGMNTEAFFGQGTRLTVV.

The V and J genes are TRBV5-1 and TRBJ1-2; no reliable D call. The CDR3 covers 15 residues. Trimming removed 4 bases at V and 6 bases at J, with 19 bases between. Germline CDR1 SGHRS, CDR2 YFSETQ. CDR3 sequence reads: CASSLPTAGGDGYTF. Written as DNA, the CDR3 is TGCGCCAGCAGCCTCCCGACTGCCGGTGGCGATGGCTACACCTTC.

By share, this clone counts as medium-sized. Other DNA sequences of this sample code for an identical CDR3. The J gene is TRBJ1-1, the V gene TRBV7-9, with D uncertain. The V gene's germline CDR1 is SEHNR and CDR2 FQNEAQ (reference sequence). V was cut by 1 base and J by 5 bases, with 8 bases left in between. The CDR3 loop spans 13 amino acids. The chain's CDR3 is CASSLGGGTEAFF. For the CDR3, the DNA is TGTGCCAGCAGCTTAGGCGGAGGAACTGAAGCTTTCTTT.

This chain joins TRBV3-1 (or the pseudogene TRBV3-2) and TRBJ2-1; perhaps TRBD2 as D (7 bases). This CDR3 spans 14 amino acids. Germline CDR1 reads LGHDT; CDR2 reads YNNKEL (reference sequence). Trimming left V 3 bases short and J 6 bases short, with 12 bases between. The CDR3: CASSQGGLVNEQFF. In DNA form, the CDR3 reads TGTGCCAGCAGCCAGGGGGGGCTTGTCAATGAGCAGTTCTTC.

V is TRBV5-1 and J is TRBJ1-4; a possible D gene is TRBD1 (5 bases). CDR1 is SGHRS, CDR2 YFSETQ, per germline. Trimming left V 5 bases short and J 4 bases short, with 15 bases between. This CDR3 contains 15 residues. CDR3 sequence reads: CASRGQGILNEKLFF. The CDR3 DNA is TGCGCCAGCAGGGGCCAGGGCATACTTAATGAAAAACTGTTTTTT. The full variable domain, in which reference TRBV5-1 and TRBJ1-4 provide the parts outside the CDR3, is KAGVTQTPRYLIKTRGQQVTLSCSPISGHRSVSWYQQTPGQGLQFLFEYFSETQRNKGNFPGRFSGRQFSNSRSEMNVSTLELGDSALYLCASRGQGILNEKLFFGSGTQLSVL.

CDR3 sequence reads: CASSTGTSGEQYF. DNA for the CDR3: TGTGCCAGCAGCACCGGGACTAGTGGTGAGCAGTACTTC. V is TRBV7-2 and J is TRBJ2-7; TRBD2 matches at 8 bases. Germline V gene lookup returns CDR1 SGHTA and CDR2 FQGNSA. The CDR3 is made up of 13 amino acids. V shed 5 bases and J 7 bases; nucleotides not matched to a gene: 7.

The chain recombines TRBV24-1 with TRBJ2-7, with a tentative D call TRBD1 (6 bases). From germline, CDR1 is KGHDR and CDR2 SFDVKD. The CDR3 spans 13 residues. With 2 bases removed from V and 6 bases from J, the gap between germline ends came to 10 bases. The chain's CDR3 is CATSDSGAPEQYF. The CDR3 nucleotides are TGTGCCACCAGTGATTCAGGGGCACCCGAGCAGTACTTC.

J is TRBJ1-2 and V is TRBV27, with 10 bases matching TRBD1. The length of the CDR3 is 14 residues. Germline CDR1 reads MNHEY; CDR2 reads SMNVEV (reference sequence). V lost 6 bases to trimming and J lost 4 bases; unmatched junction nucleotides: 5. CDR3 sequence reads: CASSDRDRGYGYTF. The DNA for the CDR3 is TGTGCCAGCAGCGACCGGGACAGGGGCTATGGCTACACCTTC.

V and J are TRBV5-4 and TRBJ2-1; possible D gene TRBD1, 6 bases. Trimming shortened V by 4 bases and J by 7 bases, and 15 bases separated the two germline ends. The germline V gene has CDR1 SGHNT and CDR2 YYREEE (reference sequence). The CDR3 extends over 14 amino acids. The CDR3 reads CASSSAGTRNEQFF. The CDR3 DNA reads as TGTGCCAGCAGCAGCGCCGGGACACGGAATGAGCAGTTCTTC.

CDR3 protein: CASSGDGSSNEKLFF. CDR3 nucleotides: TGTGCCAGCAGCGGAGACGGGTCTAGTAATGAAAAACTGTTTTTT. The V gene is TRBV7-9, the J gene TRBJ1-4; D is unclear. The V and J ends lost 5 bases and 4 bases respectively, with 14 bases between them. Germline lookup yields CDR1 SEHNR and CDR2 FQNEAQ (reference sequence). The CDR3 extends over 15 amino acids.

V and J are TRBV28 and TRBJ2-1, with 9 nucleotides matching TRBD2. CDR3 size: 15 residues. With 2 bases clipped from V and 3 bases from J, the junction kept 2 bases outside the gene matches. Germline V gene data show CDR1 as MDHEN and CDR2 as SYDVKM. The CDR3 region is CASSLLSGGYNEQFF. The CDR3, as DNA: TGTGCCAGCAGTTTACTTAGCGGGGGCTACAATGAGCAGTTCTTC. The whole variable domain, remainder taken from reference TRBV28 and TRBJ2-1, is DVKVTQSSRYLVKRTGEKVFLECVQDMDHENMFWYRQDPGLGLRLIYFSYDVKMKEKGDIPEGYSVSREKKERFSLILESASTNQTSMYLCASSLLSGGYNEQFFGPGTRLTVL.

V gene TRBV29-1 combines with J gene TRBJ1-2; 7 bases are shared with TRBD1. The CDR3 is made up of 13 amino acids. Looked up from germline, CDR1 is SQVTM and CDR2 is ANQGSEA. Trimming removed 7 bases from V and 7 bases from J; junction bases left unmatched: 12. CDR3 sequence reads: CSGLSQGWSGYTF. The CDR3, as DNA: TGCAGCGGGCTCTCACAGGGGTGGTCTGGCTACACCTTC.

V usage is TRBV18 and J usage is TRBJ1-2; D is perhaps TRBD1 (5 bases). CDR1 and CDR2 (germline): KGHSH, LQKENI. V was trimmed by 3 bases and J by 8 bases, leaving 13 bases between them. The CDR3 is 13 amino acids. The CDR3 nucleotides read TGTGCCAGCTCACCTGACAGTCTAGAAGGCTACACCTTC. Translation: CASSPDSLEGYTF.

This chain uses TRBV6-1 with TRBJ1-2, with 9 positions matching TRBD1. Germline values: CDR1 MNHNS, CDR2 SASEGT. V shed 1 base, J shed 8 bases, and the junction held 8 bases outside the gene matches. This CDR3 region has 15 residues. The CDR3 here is CASSEDRDRAYGYTF. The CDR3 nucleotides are TGTGCCAGCAGTGAAGACCGGGACAGGGCCTACGGCTACACCTTC.

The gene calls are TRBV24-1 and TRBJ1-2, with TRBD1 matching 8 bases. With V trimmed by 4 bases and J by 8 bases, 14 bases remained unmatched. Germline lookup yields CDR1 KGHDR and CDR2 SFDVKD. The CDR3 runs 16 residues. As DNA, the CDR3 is TGTGCCACCAGTGACTCTAGGACAGGGAACGTCCTAGGCTACACCTTC. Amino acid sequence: CATSDSRTGNVLGYTF.

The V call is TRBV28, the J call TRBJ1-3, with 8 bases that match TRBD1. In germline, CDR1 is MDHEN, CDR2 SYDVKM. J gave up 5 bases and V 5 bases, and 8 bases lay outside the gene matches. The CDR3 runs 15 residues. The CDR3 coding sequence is TGTGCCAGCAGTAAGAGACAGGGGATGAGAAACACCATATATTTT. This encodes CASSKRQGMRNTIYF.

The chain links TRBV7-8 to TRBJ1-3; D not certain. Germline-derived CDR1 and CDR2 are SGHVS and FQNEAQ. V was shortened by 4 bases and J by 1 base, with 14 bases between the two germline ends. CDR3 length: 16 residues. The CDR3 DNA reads TGTGCCAGCAGCTCCCTTCATTCAGGATCTGGAAACACCATATATTTT. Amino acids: CASSSLHSGSGNTIYF.

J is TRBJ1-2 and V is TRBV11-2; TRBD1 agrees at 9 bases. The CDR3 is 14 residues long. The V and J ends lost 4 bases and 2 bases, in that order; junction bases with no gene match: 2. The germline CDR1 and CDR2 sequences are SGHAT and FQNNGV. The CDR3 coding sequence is TGTGCCAGCAGCTCCGGACAGGGGAACTATGGCTACACCTTC. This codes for CASSSGQGNYGYTF.

In DNA form, the CDR3 reads TGCGCCAGCAGCAAGGGGGGACAGGAAGAGACCCAGTACTTC. Its translation is CASSKGGQEETQYF. V gene TRBV5-1 combines with J gene TRBJ2-5, with 8 bases fitting TRBD1. The V segment lost 4 bases and the J segment 3 bases; nucleotides outside the gene matches: 5. The CDR3 spans 14 residues. Per germline, CDR1 SGHRS and CDR2 YFSETQ.